Shown below are 4 T cell receptor beta chains from a single sample sequenced in a study of HIV-infected children after antiretroviral therapy interruption. The TCR library was built from RNA with a 3' RACE protocol and unique molecular identifiers. TCRdb analysed the 3' RACE reads with MiXCR anew, one entry per CDR3 protein. The sample shows approximately 96,000 distinct CDR3 sequences, under 8% of them seen only once. The treatment denotes: PENTA 11 planned treatment interruption arm or continuous ART arm. Sequenced here: CD45RA+ CD4+ T cells from PBMCs, pooled from several time points, sampled from a donor given antiretroviral therapy, either interrupted or continuous. Regarding subset: naive CD4+ CD45RA+ CD45RO- T cells. The receptor source for this set is a pool of human donors with HIV.

This clonotype was seen many times. The chain has TRBV12-3 or TRBV12-4 and TRBJ1-5; D ambiguous. Trimming left V 3 bases short and J 6 bases short, with 12 bases between. The CDR3 extends over 14 amino acids. The CDR3 DNA follows: TGTGCCAGCAGTTTCCCGGGTGTCACTCAGCCCCAGCATTTT. It yields the protein CASSFPGVTQPQHF.

This clonotype has a count of ten or more. This chain connects TRBV10-3 to TRBJ1-1; possible D gene TRBD1, 6 bases. This CDR3 contains 14 residues. Germline values: CDR1 ENHRY, CDR2 SYGVKD. With 7 bases removed from V and 1 base from J, the gap between germline ends came to 13 bases. The CDR3 is CAIKIGGENTEAFF. The DNA of the CDR3 is TGTGCCATCAAGATAGGGGGGGAGAACACTGAAGCTTTCTTT.

On this clonotype: A clone one base away is much larger, so this may be a read error. CDR3 DNA sequence: TGTGCCAGCAGCTTAGGGGAGAACACTGAAGCTTTCTTT. Residues: CASSLGENTEAFF. This rearrangement joins TRBV7-6 to TRBJ1-1; no definite D call. Per the germline V gene, CDR1 is SGHVS and CDR2 is FNYEAQ. Between the trimmed V and J ends, which lost 1 base and 1 base, there was a span of 4 bases. CDR3 length equals 13 residues.

The chain recombines TRBV7-3 with TRBJ2-7, with D unresolved. Deletions cut 6 bases from V and 4 bases from J, with 10 bases between. CDR1 is SGHTA and CDR2 is FQGTGA in the germline V gene. This CDR3 has 12 residues. The CDR3 is CASRWWPYEQYF. The DNA for the CDR3 is TGTGCCAGCAGATGGTGGCCTTACGAGCAGTACTTC.